The 7 T cell receptor beta chains below come from one sample, sequenced in a study of metastatic and nonmetastatic thyroid tumors (dated by TCRdb to between 2020 and 2021). None of the patients had been given any treatment before thyroid surgery. The receptor library was made with PCR. These reads were obtained on an Illumina HiSeq 4000. Using fastp trimming at Q25 and MiXCR clonotype assembly, TCRdb reanalyzed the public sequencing data and kept in-frame beta chains. The sample records 11,000 or so clones, around a third of which are singletons. The top ten constitute approximately 10% of the sample. Sequenced sample: tumor tissue. Source of these receptors: a female donor with papillary thyroid cancer or a benign thyroid nodule (not recorded which). Some clones in this sample may be carry-over from other donors' samples.

The chain links TRBV6-6 to TRBJ2-3; 7 nucleotides align to TRBD2. J lost 1 base, V lost 11 bases, and 12 bases had no gene match. The length of the CDR3 is 15 residues. The germline V gene has CDR1 MNHNY and CDR2 SVGAGI (reference sequence). CDR3: CAASTREVRTDTQYF. The CDR3 region has the DNA TGTGCCGCCAGTACTCGGGAGGTTCGCACAGATACGCAGTATTTT.

The CDR3 DNA reads TGTGCCAGCAGTTTAGATGGCCCTCCCGCGGGGGAGCTGTTTTTT. Residues: CASSLDGPPAGELFF. The chain links TRBV12-3 or TRBV12-4 to TRBJ2-2; D is ambiguous. The CDR3 loop spans 15 amino acids. Trimming pared 1 base from V and 8 bases from J, leaving 14 bases between.

This clone was seen only once. The V and J genes are TRBV20-1 and TRBJ2-1, with unresolved D. This CDR3 region has 16 residues. CDR1 is DFQATT, CDR2 SNEGSKA, per germline (reference sequence). Trimming removed 4 bases from V and 3 bases from J, with 19 bases in between. CDR3 region: CSANPAGRPFYNEQFF. DNA of the CDR3: TGCAGTGCTAATCCTGCCGGGCGTCCTTTCTACAATGAGCAGTTCTTC.

The chain has TRBV12-3 or TRBV12-4 and TRBJ1-2; maybe TRBD1 (6 bases). V lost 4 bases to trimming and J lost 0 bases, with 15 bases between them. The CDR3 is made up of 16 amino acids. The CDR3: CASSSGAGEANYGYTF. Here the CDR3 DNA reads TGTGCCAGCAGTTCAGGGGCAGGGGAGGCTAACTATGGCTACACCTTC.

By share, this clone counts as medium-sized (0.01 to 0.1%). The gene calls are TRBV2 and TRBJ2-2; D call uncertain. Trimming removed 6 bases from V and 1 base from J, with 9 bases in between. Germline V lookup: CDR1 SNHLY, CDR2 FYNNEI. The CDR3 runs 14 residues. As DNA, the CDR3 is TGTGCCAGCAGCCGTGACTGGAACACCGGGGAGCTGTTTTTT. Translated, it gives CASSRDWNTGELFF.

The J gene is TRBJ2-5, the V gene TRBV12-3 or TRBV12-4, with TRBD2 as a possible D gene (7 bases). Between the trimmed V and J ends, which lost 5 bases and 4 bases, there was a span of 17 bases. This CDR3 is built from 15 residues. CDR3 DNA: TGTGCCAGCAGTCCCCCCAGGGGCGGGGGAGAGACCCAGTACTTC. Translation: CASSPPRGGGETQYF.

A few counts support this clone. In DNA form, the CDR3 reads TGTGCCAGCAGGGGGTATTGCGGGAGGTACGAGCAGTACTTC. It encodes CASRGYCGRYEQYF. This rearrangement joins TRBV27 to TRBJ2-7; 8 bases match TRBD2. Germline V gene data show CDR1 as MNHEY and CDR2 as SMNVEV (reference sequence). V was pared by 6 bases and J by 4 bases, with 8 bases of the junction left unmatched. CDR3 length: 14 amino acids.